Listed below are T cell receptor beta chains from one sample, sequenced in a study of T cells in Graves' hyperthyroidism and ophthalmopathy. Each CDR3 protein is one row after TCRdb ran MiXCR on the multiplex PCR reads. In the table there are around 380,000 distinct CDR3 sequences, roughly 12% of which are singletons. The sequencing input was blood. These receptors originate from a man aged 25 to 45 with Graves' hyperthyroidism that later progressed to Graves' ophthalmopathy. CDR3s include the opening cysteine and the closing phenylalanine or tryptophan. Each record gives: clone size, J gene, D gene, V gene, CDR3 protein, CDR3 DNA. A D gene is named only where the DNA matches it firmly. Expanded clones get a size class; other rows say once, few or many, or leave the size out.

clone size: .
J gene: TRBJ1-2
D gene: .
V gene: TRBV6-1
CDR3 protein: CASSRTGARGYTF
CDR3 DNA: TGTGCCAGCAGCCGTACGGGGGCGCGAGGCTACACCTTC

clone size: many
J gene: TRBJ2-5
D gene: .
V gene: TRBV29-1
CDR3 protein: CSVEQPGETQYF
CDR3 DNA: TGCAGCGTTGAACAGCCTGGAGAGACCCAGTACTTC

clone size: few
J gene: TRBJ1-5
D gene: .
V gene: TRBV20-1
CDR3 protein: CSASINPGLDFFYSNQPQHF
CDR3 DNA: TGCAGTGCTAGTATAAATCCCGGATTGGATTTTTTTTATAGCAATCAGCCCCAGCATTTT

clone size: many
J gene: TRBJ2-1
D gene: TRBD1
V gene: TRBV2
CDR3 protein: CASRRDRRDEQFF
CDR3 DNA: TGTGCCAGCCGAAGGGACAGGAGAGATGAGCAGTTCTTC

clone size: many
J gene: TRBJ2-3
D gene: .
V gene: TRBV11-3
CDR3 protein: CASSIRRSRSGTDTQYF
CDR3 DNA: TGTGCCAGCAGCATACGACGGAGCCGGAGTGGCACAGATACGCAGTATTTT

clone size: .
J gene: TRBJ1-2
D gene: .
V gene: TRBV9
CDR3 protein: CASSSDIGYGYTF
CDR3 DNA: TGTGCCAGCAGCTCGGACATCGGGTATGGCTACACCTTC

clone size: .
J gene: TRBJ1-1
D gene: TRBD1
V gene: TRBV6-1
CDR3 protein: CASMDYRGNVNTEAFF
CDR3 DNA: TGTGCCAGCATGGACTACAGGGGGAACGTGAACACTGAAGCTTTCTTT

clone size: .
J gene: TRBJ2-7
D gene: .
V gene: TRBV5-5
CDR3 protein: CASSYREPSSYEQYF
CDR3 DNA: TGTGCCAGCAGCTACCGGGAGCCGAGCTCCTACGAGCAGTACTTC

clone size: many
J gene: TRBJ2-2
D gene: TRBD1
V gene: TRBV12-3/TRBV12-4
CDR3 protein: CASSFPSETGANTGELFF
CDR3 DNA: TGTGCCAGCAGTTTCCCGTCCGAGACAGGGGCGAACACCGGGGAGCTGTTTTTT

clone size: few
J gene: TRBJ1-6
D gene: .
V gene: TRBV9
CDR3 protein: CASSVMSSSNSPLHF
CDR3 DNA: TGTGCCAGCAGCGTAATGTCCAGCAGTAATTCACCCCTCCACTTT

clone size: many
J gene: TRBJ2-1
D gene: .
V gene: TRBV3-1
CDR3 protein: CASSLKGGDNEQFF
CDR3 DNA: TGTGCCAGCAGCCTTAAGGGGGGAGACAATGAGCAGTTCTTC

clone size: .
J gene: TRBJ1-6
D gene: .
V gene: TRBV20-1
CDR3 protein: CSARDVQGRWSSPLHF
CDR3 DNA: TGCAGTGCTAGAGATGTCCAGGGGCGGTGGAGTTCACCCCTCCACTTT

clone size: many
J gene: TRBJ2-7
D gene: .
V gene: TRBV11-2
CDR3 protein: CASSMDRASSSYEQYF
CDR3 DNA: TGTGCCAGCAGCATGGACAGAGCCTCGAGCTCCTACGAGCAGTACTTC

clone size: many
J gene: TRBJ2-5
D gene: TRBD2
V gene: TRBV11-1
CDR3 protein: CASTRTSGGPKETQYF
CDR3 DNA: TGTGCCAGCACCCGGACTAGCGGGGGACCAAAAGAGACCCAGTACTTC

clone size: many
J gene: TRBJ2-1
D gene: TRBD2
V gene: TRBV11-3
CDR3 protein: CASSLAPFGLAGPYNEQFF
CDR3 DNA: TGTGCCAGCAGCTTAGCCCCCTTTGGACTAGCGGGTCCCTACAATGAGCAGTTCTTC

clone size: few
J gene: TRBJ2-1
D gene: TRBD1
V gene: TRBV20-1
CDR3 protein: CSALTFGDRGNEQFF
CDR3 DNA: TGCAGTGCTTTGACCTTTGGGGACAGGGGAAATGAGCAGTTCTTC

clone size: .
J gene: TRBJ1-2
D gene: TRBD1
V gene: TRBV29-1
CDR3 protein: CSAKGGRDRGRTNYGYTF
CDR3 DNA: TGCAGCGCCAAAGGTGGCCGGGACAGGGGAAGAACTAACTATGGCTACACCTTC

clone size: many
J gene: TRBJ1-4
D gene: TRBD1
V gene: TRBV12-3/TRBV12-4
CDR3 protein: CASGTGYEKLFF
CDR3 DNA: TGTGCCAGCGGGACAGGGTATGAAAAACTGTTTTTT

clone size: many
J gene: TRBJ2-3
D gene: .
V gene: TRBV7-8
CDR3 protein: CASSPSEGLTVYSTQYF
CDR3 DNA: TGTGCCAGCAGCCCCTCAGAGGGACTGACCGTCTATAGTACGCAGTATTTT

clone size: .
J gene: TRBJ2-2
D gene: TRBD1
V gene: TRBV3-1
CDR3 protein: CASSLGDRVPTGELFF
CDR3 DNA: TGTGCCAGCAGCCTCGGGGACAGGGTGCCAACCGGGGAGCTGTTTTTT

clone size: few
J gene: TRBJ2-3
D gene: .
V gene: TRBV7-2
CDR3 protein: CASSLRAVTDTQYF
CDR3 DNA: TGTGCCAGCAGCTTAAGAGCGGTCACAGATACGCAGTATTTT

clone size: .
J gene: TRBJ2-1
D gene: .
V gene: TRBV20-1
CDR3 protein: CSASNGLHEQFF
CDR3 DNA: TGCAGTGCTAGCAACGGACTGCATGAGCAGTTCTTC

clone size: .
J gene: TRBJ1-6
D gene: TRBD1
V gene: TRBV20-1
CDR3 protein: CSARNRDRPTYNSPLHF
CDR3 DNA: TGCAGTGCTAGAAACAGGGACAGGCCAACCTATAATTCACCCCTCCACTTT

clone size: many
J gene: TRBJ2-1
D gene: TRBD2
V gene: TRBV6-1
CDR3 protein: CASSSRTSGGRNEQFF
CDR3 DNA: TGTGCCAGCAGTTCCAGGACTAGCGGGGGGAGGAATGAGCAGTTCTTC

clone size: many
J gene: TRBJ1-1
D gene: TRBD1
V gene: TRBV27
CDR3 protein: CASSAGQGDTEAFF
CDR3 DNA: TGTGCCAGCAGTGCCGGACAGGGGGACACTGAAGCTTTCTTT

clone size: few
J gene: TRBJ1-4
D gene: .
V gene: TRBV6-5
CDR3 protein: CASSYSGEFGEKLFF
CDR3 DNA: TGTGCCAGCAGTTACTCGGGGGAATTCGGCGAAAAACTGTTTTTT

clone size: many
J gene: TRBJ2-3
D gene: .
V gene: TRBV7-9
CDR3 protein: CASKGNTQYF
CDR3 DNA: TGTGCCAGTAAAGGAAATACGCAGTATTTT

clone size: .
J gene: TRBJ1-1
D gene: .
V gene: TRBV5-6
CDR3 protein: CASSGGASGLGNTEAFF
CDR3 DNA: TGTGCCAGCAGCGGGGGGGCGAGTGGGCTCGGGAACACTGAAGCTTTCTTT

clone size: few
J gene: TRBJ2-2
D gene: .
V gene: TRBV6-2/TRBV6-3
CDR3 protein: CASSYPNNRDVGFPIKIELFF
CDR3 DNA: TGTGCCAGCAGTTACCCAAATAACAGGGATGTTGGATTCCCCATTAAAATCGAGCTGTTTTTT

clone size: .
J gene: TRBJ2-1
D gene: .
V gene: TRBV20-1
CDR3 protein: CSATDSLGYEQFF
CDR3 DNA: TGCAGTGCTACGGACAGCCTTGGCTATGAGCAGTTCTTC

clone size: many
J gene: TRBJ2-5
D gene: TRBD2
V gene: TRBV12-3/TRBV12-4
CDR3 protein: CASSATSGDETQYF
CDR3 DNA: TGTGCCAGCAGTGCCACCAGCGGGGATGAGACCCAGTACTTC